The T cell receptor (beta chain) under discussion was sequenced for a study of blood T cell repertoires in COVID-19. Background on the study: The study drew acute and convalescent COVID-19 samples from the United States, Italy and Spain.

The authors' processing: By means of reference gene primer amplification, nucleated cell counts were estimated. Assay: immunoSEQ multiplex PCR; the TCRdb copy retains only in-frame clones and omits some. The V and J calls and clone size are taken from that table; D and trimming were inferred from the DNA. The sample contains 140,000 or so clones, 82% of which appear only once. This clone was recorded a few times. This CDR3 is 14 amino acids long. V lost 5 bases and J 1 base, leaving 11 bases between the germline ends. The germline V gene encodes CDR1 MNHEY and CDR2 SMNVEV (reference sequence). This TCR was sampled from a woman older than 75 with acute or convalescent COVID-19. The sample consisted of peripheral blood. J is TRBJ1-1 and V is TRBV27, with a possible D match to TRBD1 (5 bases). CDR3: CASSPGGRNTEAFF. DNA of the CDR3: TGTGCCAGCAGTCCTGGGGGGAGGAACACTGAAGCTTTCTTT.